This passage covers 3 T cell receptor beta chains from one sample sequenced in a study of T cell repertoires in ileal Crohn's disease. Clones were sequenced by immunoSEQ multiplex PCR, and TCRdb holds only the in-frame ones, with some missing. The data show approximately 14,000 clones, around 72% seen once. Sample time point: neoterminal ileum biopsy at postoperative endoscopy, about 6 months after surgery. Sequencing was performed on ileal tissue. The source is an adult with Crohn's disease.

The CDR3 reads CASSPGLSPSYNEQFF. In DNA, the CDR3 is TGCGCCAGCAGCCCAGGACTTTCTCCCTCCTACAATGAGCAGTTCTTC. This chain connects TRBV5-1 to TRBJ2-1; possibly TRBD2 for D (5 bases). V lost 4 bases, J lost 0 bases, and 14 bases lay in between. The CDR3 sequence is 16 residues long. Germline CDR1 is SGHRS and CDR2 is YFSETQ.

The rearrangement links TRBV30 to TRBJ1-2; a possible D gene is TRBD1 (5 bases). This CDR3 spans 13 amino acids. The ends were cut back, 4 bases at V and 1 base at J, with 10 bases in the middle. CDR1 is GTSNPN, CDR2 SVGIG, per germline (reference sequence). CDR3 region: CAWTDTLNYGYTF. The DNA of the CDR3 is TGTGCCTGGACGGACACCCTTAACTATGGCTACACCTTC.

The chain recombines TRBV15 with TRBJ1-4; D unresolved. The CDR3 loop spans 15 amino acids. V lost 0 bases and J lost 0, with 5 bases in between. Germline CDR1 LNHNV, CDR2 YYDKDF (reference sequence). The CDR3 sequence is CATSRDGTTNEKLFF. The CDR3 nucleotides are TGTGCCACCAGCAGAGATGGGACAACTAATGAAAAACTGTTTTTT.